Presented here are 15 T cell receptor beta chains from one specimen sequenced in a study of blood T cell repertoires in COVID-19. Produced via immunoSEQ multiplex PCR; TCRdb's table is partial and in-frame only. This table has about 160,000 clones, roughly 88% appearing once. Sequencing input: peripheral blood. The receptors here all came from a man aged 18 to 30 with acute or convalescent COVID-19.

V is TRBV25-1 and J is TRBJ2-1; D is perhaps TRBD2 (5 bases). The V end lost 5 bases, the J end lost 2 bases, and 16 bases lay between the germline ends. The V gene's germline CDR1 is MGHDK and CDR2 SYGVNS. This CDR3 contains 16 residues. CDR3 sequence reads: CASSIIRDMAYNEQFF. In nucleotides, the CDR3 is TGTGCCAGCAGTATTATTCGGGATATGGCCTACAATGAGCAGTTCTTC.

This clone was counted between two and nine times. The chain has TRBV2 and TRBJ2-7; D perhaps matches TRBD1 (5 bases). Trimming stripped 7 bases from V and 2 bases from J, with 15 bases between. Germline V gives CDR1 SNHLY, CDR2 FYNNEI. This CDR3 is built from 14 residues. CDR3: CASTPWGTPYEQYF. The CDR3 coding sequence is TGTGCCAGCACCCCCTGGGGCACTCCCTACGAGCAGTACTTC.

The chain is built from TRBV2 and TRBJ1-1; D unresolved. The CDR3 is 11 amino acids. Trimming shortened V by 7 bases and J by 7 bases, and 10 bases separated the two germline ends. The germline V gene encodes CDR1 SNHLY and CDR2 FYNNEI. The CDR3 loop reads CASTSLNEAFF. CDR3 nucleotide sequence: TGTGCCAGCACATCCCTAAATGAAGCTTTCTTT.

This rearrangement joins TRBV5-6 to TRBJ2-5; the D gene is possibly TRBD2 (5 bases). Deletions cut 2 bases from V and 2 bases from J, with 13 bases between. CDR3 length: 15 amino acids. In germline, CDR1 is SGHDT, CDR2 YYEEEE. The CDR3, as DNA: TGTGCCAGCAGCTTTGGGATAGGAGGTCAAGAGACCCAGTACTTC. Amino acid sequence: CASSFGIGGQETQYF. Combining the CDR3 with reference TRBV5-6 and TRBJ2-5 gives the whole variable domain DAGVTQSPTHLIKTRGQQVTLRCSPKSGHDTVSWYQQALGQGPQFIFQYYEEEERQRGNFPDRFSGHQFPNYSSELNVNALLLGDSALYLCASSFGIGGQETQYFGPGTRLLVL.

The chain employs TRBV19 and TRBJ1-6; D is perhaps TRBD1 (6 bases). This CDR3 has 17 amino acids. Germline-derived CDR1 and CDR2 are LNHDA and SQIVND (reference sequence). V was pared by 6 bases and J by 9 bases, with 24 bases between. The CDR3 bases are TGTGCCAGTAGAATCGGAACGGGAGGGGGAGTTGTTTCACCCCTCCACTTT. Translated, it gives CASRIGTGGGVVSPLHF.

The gene calls are TRBV5-1 and TRBJ1-5, with a possible D match to TRBD1 (6 bases). The CDR3 has 15 amino acids. Germline V gene lookup returns CDR1 SGHRS and CDR2 YFSETQ. V dropped 4 bases and J dropped 0 bases, with 11 bases sitting between them. Here the CDR3 DNA reads TGCGCCAGCAGCCCGGACAGTTATAGCAATCAGCCCCAGCATTTT. Translating gives CASSPDSYSNQPQHF.

This chain links TRBV5-1 with TRBJ2-2; 10 bases line up with TRBD2. The germline gives CDR1 SGHRS, CDR2 YFSETQ. This CDR3 spans 14 amino acids. V lost 3 bases, J lost 6 bases, and 2 bases stayed unmatched. The CDR3 nucleotides are TGCGCCAGCAGCTCAGCGGGGGGGCCCGGGGAGCTGTTTTTT. Translation: CASSSAGGPGELFF.

The chain employs TRBV9 and TRBJ1-3; TRBD1 aligns across 9 bases. Germline-derived CDR1 and CDR2 are SGDLS and YYNGEE. This CDR3 contains 17 residues. With V trimmed by 3 bases and J by 3 bases, 10 bases remained unmatched. CDR3 nucleotides: TGTGCCAGCAGCGGCCCTCCCACAGGGGGCATTGGAAACACCATATATTTT. Protein sequence: CASSGPPTGGIGNTIYF.

This sequence joins TRBV6-5 and TRBJ2-5, with D perhaps TRBD2 (6 bases). The ends were cut back, 3 bases at V and 3 bases at J, with 14 bases in the middle. CDR1 is MNHEY, CDR2 SVGAGI, per germline. This CDR3 region has 15 residues. The CDR3 sequence: CASSYRRGRKETQYF. CDR3 sequence (DNA): TGTGCCAGCAGTTATCGGAGGGGTCGCAAAGAGACCCAGTACTTC.

Comments on this clone: One end of the junction is discordant with germline, which a read error may explain. The chain employs TRBV24-1 and TRBJ2-1, with D hard to call. There are 14 residues in the CDR3. In germline, CDR1 is KGHDR, CDR2 SFDVKD. The CDR3 spells CATSDWASFNEQFF. The DNA of the CDR3 is TGTGCCACCAGTGATTGGGCCTCCTTCAATGAGCAGTTCTTC.

This chain links TRBV6-1 with TRBJ1-2; D is uncertain. This CDR3 is built from 15 residues. CDR1 is MNHNS, CDR2 SASEGT, per germline. The V and J ends lost 1 base and 7 bases respectively, with 16 bases between them. In nucleotides, the CDR3 is TGTGCCAGCAGTGAAGACTTACGCCCGCACGGTGGCTACACCTTC. Translated, it gives CASSEDLRPHGGYTF.

The chain carries TRBV15 and TRBJ1-1; tentative D call: TRBD1 (6 bases). The length of the CDR3 is 13 residues. Germline CDR1 LNHNV, CDR2 YYDKDF (reference sequence). Trimming removed 0 bases at V and 10 bases at J, with 12 bases between. The CDR3 sequence is CATSREGQGRAFF. The DNA of the CDR3 is TGTGCCACCAGCAGAGAGGGGCAGGGGAGAGCTTTCTTT.

V gene TRBV5-1 combines with J gene TRBJ2-7; D uncertain. The CDR3 loop spans 14 amino acids. V gave up 3 bases and J gave up 1 base, with 11 bases separating them. Germline V lookup: CDR1 SGHRS, CDR2 YFSETQ. The CDR3 reads CASSSATVSYEQYF. The CDR3 DNA is TGCGCCAGCAGCTCAGCTACAGTTTCCTACGAGCAGTACTTC.

The chain carries TRBV18 and TRBJ2-3, with D tentatively TRBD2 (5 bases). Germline V gene lookup returns CDR1 KGHSH and CDR2 LQKENI. Trimming left V 2 bases short and J 0 bases short, with 18 bases between. CDR3 length equals 18 residues. The CDR3 coding sequence is TGTGCCAGCTCACCAGACGGGGTTGGCACCTCCAGCACAGATACGCAGTATTTT. Its translation is CASSPDGVGTSSTDTQYF.

This rearrangement joins TRBV5-1 to TRBJ2-1; 13 bases are a match to TRBD2. The germline V gene has CDR1 SGHRS and CDR2 YFSETQ. V shed 6 bases, J shed 6 bases, and the junction held 6 bases outside the gene matches. There are 15 residues in the CDR3. This chain's CDR3 is CASTTGLAGVNEQFF. CDR3 bases: TGCGCCAGCACCACAGGACTAGCGGGGGTCAATGAGCAGTTCTTC. Full variable domain (missing parts from reference TRBV5-1 and TRBJ2-1): KAGVTQTPRYLIKTRGQQVTLSCSPISGHRSVSWYQQTPGQGLQFLFEYFSETQRNKGNFPGRFSGRQFSNSRSEMNVSTLELGDSALYLCASTTGLAGVNEQFFGPGTRLTVL.